This T cell receptor beta chain is from a study of CD8 T cells in Susac syndrome. TCR beta sequences were obtained from blood CD8+ and CD4+ T cells. The V and J ends lost 3 bases and 5 bases respectively, with 20 bases between them. This CDR3 is 16 amino acids long. The germline gives CDR1 SEHNR, CDR2 FQNEAQ (reference sequence). With random hexamers, reverse transcription was performed on about 0.45 to 1 ug of RNA. immunoSEQ multiplex PCR amplified TCR beta CDR3 across 54 Vbeta, 13 Jbeta. Each CDR3 protein gets one entry after TCRdb re-called the immunoSEQ multiplex PCR reads with MiXCR. Among approximately 170,000 distinct CDR3 sequences listed, approximately 94% were seen once.

This sequence was found in a human donor with multiple sclerosis. V is TRBV7-9 and J is TRBJ2-7; D is unclear. Sequencing was performed on CD4+ T cells from PBMCs. The DNA for the CDR3 is TGTGCCAGCAGCTTTTGGGATTGGAAGGCTTTGAACGAGCAGTACTTC. Amino acids: CASSFWDWKALNEQYF.